One and the same sample provided the 26 T cell receptor beta chains below, sequenced in a study of blood T cells in healthy people across ages. Primed by a sample-barcoded 5' primer and a J-beta primer mix, a second PCR proceeded for about 7 to 12 cycles. TCRdb re-called the 5' RACE reads through MiXCR, storing one row per CDR3 protein. The top ten hold approximately 25% of the sample, which has fewer than 700,000 distinct CDR3 sequences, roughly 48% seen once. Material for sequencing was blood. These receptors were obtained from a man older than 75 in good health.

The chain employs TRBV7-2 and TRBJ2-5; D possibly matches TRBD1 or TRBD2 (5 bases each). This CDR3 has 14 residues. V gave up 0 bases and J gave up 2 bases, with 7 bases separating them. The germline CDR1 and CDR2 sequences are SGHTA and FQGNSA. The CDR3 region has the DNA TGTGCCAGCAGCTTAGCGGGGGTTCAAGAGACCCAGTACTTC. As protein: CASSLAGVQETQYF.

A single count supports this clonotype. The chain links TRBV20-1 to TRBJ2-5, with 11 bases lining up with TRBD2. The better agreement between TRBJ2-7 and the DNA end casts doubt on the J call. The CDR3 consists of 13 residues. Germline V gene lookup returns CDR1 DFQATT and CDR2 SNEGSKA (reference sequence). CDR3 nucleotide sequence: TGCAGTGCTTCGGGACTAGCGGCCTACGAGCAGTACTTC. It specifies CSASGLAAYEQYF.

This clonotype was detected a few times. V gene TRBV7-2 combines with J gene TRBJ2-1; 7 bases line up with TRBD2. In germline, CDR1 is SGHTA, CDR2 FQGNSA. Unmatched junction bases numbered 17, after V lost 7 bases and J lost 8 bases. CDR3 length equals 16 residues. The CDR3 protein is CASMIIAGGGRDEQFF. CDR3 nucleotides: TGTGCCAGCATGATTATAGCGGGTGGGGGACGGGATGAGCAGTTCTTC.

V gene TRBV18 combines with J gene TRBJ1-2; tentatively, D is TRBD1 (5 bases). V was pared by 10 bases and J by 2 bases, with 20 bases between. This CDR3 has 15 residues. Germline CDR1 reads KGHSH; CDR2 reads LQKENI. In DNA, the CDR3 is TGTGCCACCTCGCGTGGGGCCGGGGAGAACTATGGCTACACCTTC. Residues: CATSRGAGENYGYTF.

V gene TRBV7-2 combines with J gene TRBJ2-5; 11 bases are shared with TRBD1. The V segment lost 4 bases and the J segment 12 bases; nucleotides outside the gene matches: 10. The CDR3 is made up of 14 amino acids. In germline, CDR1 is SGHTA, CDR2 FQGNSA. CDR3 amino acids: CASSSTGTGGSEYF. Written as DNA, the CDR3 is TGTGCCAGCAGCTCCACCGGGACAGGGGGGTCGGAGTACTTC.

V usage is TRBV28 and J usage is TRBJ1-1; TRBD1 matches 11 bases. The CDR3 has 14 residues. From germline, CDR1 is MDHEN and CDR2 SYDVKM. Trimming took 6 bases from V and 1 from J; bases not matched to a gene: 1. The DNA for the CDR3 is TGTGCCAGCAGGGGGACAGGGGGGAACACTGAAGCTTTCTTT. This sequence encodes CASRGTGGNTEAFF.

The gene calls are TRBV18 and TRBJ2-1; 11 bases align to TRBD1. The V gene's germline CDR1 is KGHSH and CDR2 LQKENI. With 2 bases clipped from V and 7 bases from J, the junction kept 4 bases outside the gene matches. There are 15 residues in the CDR3. The CDR3 loop is CASSPGTGGTNEQFF. Here the CDR3 DNA reads TGTGCCAGCTCACCAGGGACAGGGGGTACGAATGAGCAGTTCTTC.

The chain has TRBV20-1 and TRBJ2-3, with TRBD2 matching 11 bases. The CDR3 loop spans 16 amino acids. Germline-derived CDR1 and CDR2 are DFQATT and SNEGSKA (reference sequence). J was trimmed by 4 bases and V by 5 bases; bases with no gene match: 11. The chain's CDR3 is CSARPFASGGSDTQYF. In DNA form, the CDR3 reads TGCAGTGCTCGACCTTTTGCTAGCGGGGGGTCAGATACGCAGTATTTT.

The chain is built from TRBV7-9 and TRBJ2-7; possibly TRBD1 for D (5 bases). Germline values: CDR1 SEHNR, CDR2 FQNEAQ (reference sequence). The CDR3 consists of 13 residues. Trimming cost V 5 bases and J 6 bases, with 14 bases left between them. This CDR3 reads CASSRQVRGEQYF. CDR3 bases: TGTGCCAGCAGCCGGCAGGTTAGGGGCGAGCAGTACTTC.

The chain is built from TRBV4-3 and TRBJ1-2; no reliable D call. Germline loops: CDR1 LGHNA, CDR2 YSLEER. V gave up 0 bases and J gave up 4 bases, with 18 bases separating them. The CDR3 spans 17 residues. The CDR3 spells CASSQDTAGQRPYGYTF. The DNA for the CDR3 is TGCGCCAGCAGCCAAGATACGGCAGGCCAAAGGCCCTATGGCTACACCTTC.

The rearrangement links TRBV7-2 to TRBJ2-7; 7 nucleotides align to TRBD2. This CDR3 contains 16 residues. Trimming at V came to 5 bases and at J to 0 bases, leaving 10 bases not matched to a gene. Germline CDR1 SGHTA, CDR2 FQGNSA. This CDR3 reads CASSPAGGGTSYEQYF. As DNA, the CDR3 is TGTGCCAGCAGCCCTGCGGGCGGGGGAACCTCCTACGAGCAGTACTTC.

The rearrangement uses TRBV5-1 and TRBJ2-5; 8 bases are shared with TRBD2. Per germline, CDR1 SGHRS and CDR2 YFSETQ. The CDR3 has 13 amino acids. Losses at the gene ends were 2 bases for V and 4 bases for J; bases not matched to a gene: 1. The CDR3 DNA reads TGCGCCAGCAGCTTTACTAGCGGAGAGACCCAGTACTTC. Protein: CASSFTSGETQYF. The full variable domain, completed using reference TRBV5-1 and TRBJ2-5, is KAGVTQTPRYLIKTRGQQVTLSCSPISGHRSVSWYQQTPGQGLQFLFEYFSETQRNKGNFPGRFSGRQFSNSRSEMNVSTLELGDSALYLCASSFTSGETQYFGPGTRLLVL.

The chain recombines TRBV2 with TRBJ2-7, with TRBD2 matching 11 bases. CDR1 and CDR2 from the germline V gene are SNHLY and FYNNEI. The length of the CDR3 is 14 residues. Losses at the gene ends were 8 bases for V and 2 bases for J; bases not matched to a gene: 5. CDR3 coding DNA: TGTGCCAGCGGGACTAGCGGTGGGGCCTACGAGCAGTACTTC. As protein: CASGTSGGAYEQYF.

The chain combines TRBV20-1 with TRBJ1-2; TRBD1 matches 10 bases. The CDR3 runs 15 residues. Germline assignment: CDR1 DFQATT and CDR2 SNEGSKA (reference sequence). V was clipped by 0 bases and J by 4 bases; unmatched bases: 5. The CDR3 loop reads CSARDRWTGGYGYTF. The DNA of the CDR3 is TGCAGTGCTAGAGACAGATGGACAGGGGGCTATGGCTACACCTTC.

This clonotype occurred a few times. The chain links TRBV25-1 to TRBJ1-2, with 10 bases matching TRBD1. CDR3 length equals 15 residues. V lost 4 bases, J lost 1 base, and 3 bases stayed unmatched. Per germline, CDR1 MGHDK and CDR2 SYGVNS. The CDR3 here is CASSARTGGNYGYTF. CDR3 nucleotide sequence: TGTGCCAGCAGTGCTCGGACAGGGGGTAACTATGGCTACACCTTC.

This clonotype has only a few counts. The rearrangement uses TRBV7-9 and TRBJ2-1; maybe TRBD2 (6 bases). The CDR3 has 15 amino acids. V gave up 4 bases and J gave up 12 bases, with 22 bases separating them. CDR1 is SEHNR, CDR2 FQNEAQ, per germline (reference sequence). For the CDR3, the DNA is TGTGCCAGCAGCTCCCCCCCACCGGGGGACGGATGGCAGTTCTTC. Protein sequence: CASSSPPPGDGWQFF.

This clonotype was seen many times. V is TRBV11-2 and J is TRBJ2-5, with D perhaps matching TRBD1 (5 bases). This CDR3 comprises 13 residues. The germline V and J ends were trimmed by 1 base and 5 bases, with 8 bases remaining between them. Germline loops: CDR1 SGHAT, CDR2 FQNNGV. The CDR3 sequence: CASSLGQSETQYF. The CDR3 bases are TGTGCCAGCAGCTTAGGACAGTCGGAGACCCAGTACTTC. The full variable domain, with the rest looked up from reference TRBV11-2 and TRBJ2-5, is EAGVAQSPRYKIIEKRQSVAFWCNPISGHATLYWYQQILGQGPKLLIQFQNNGVVDDSQLPKDRFSAERLKGVDSTLKIQPAKLEDSAVYLCASSLGQSETQYFGPGTRLLVL.

The rearrangement joins TRBV28 to TRBJ1-2; D uncertain. The V end lost 3 bases, the J end lost 6 bases, and 17 bases lay between the germline ends. The CDR3 contains 15 residues. From germline, CDR1 is MDHEN and CDR2 SYDVKM. This chain's CDR3 is CASSFRSNLVDGYTF. As DNA, the CDR3 is TGTGCCAGCAGTTTTCGGAGCAATCTAGTAGATGGCTACACCTTC.

V is TRBV29-1 and J is TRBJ2-1; 12 bases align to TRBD2. Germline CDR1 is SQVTM and CDR2 is ANQGSEA. The CDR3 has 14 residues. V was clipped by 7 bases and J by 10 bases; unmatched bases: 11. Here the CDR3 DNA reads TGCAGCGCCCGAACTAGCGGGGGGATCAACGAGCAGTTCTTC. Protein product: CSARTSGGINEQFF.

V and J are TRBV7-2 and TRBJ2-3; perhaps TRBD2 as D (7 bases). This CDR3 has 17 residues. Looked up from germline, CDR1 is SGHTA and CDR2 is FQGNSA. V shed 2 bases and J shed 6 bases, with 21 bases lying between them. CDR3 amino acids: CASSLTPRGGGVDTQYF. The CDR3 DNA follows: TGTGCCAGCAGCTTAACCCCTCGGGGCGGGGGCGTTGATACGCAGTATTTT.

V gene TRBV5-6 combines with J gene TRBJ2-1, with 8 nucleotides matching TRBD2. Looked up from germline, CDR1 is SGHDT and CDR2 is YYEEEE. Trimming removed 7 bases from V and 7 bases from J; junction bases left unmatched: 13. The CDR3 contains 15 residues. CDR3 DNA: TGTGCCAGCGTTCCAAACGGGGGGGCCTTGAATGAGCAGTTCTTC. Its translation is CASVPNGGALNEQFF.

The gene calls are TRBV29-1 and TRBJ2-1, with TRBD2 matching over 9 bases. Germline lookup yields CDR1 SQVTM and CDR2 ANQGSEA. The J segment lost 2 bases and the V segment lost 3 bases, leaving 5 bases of the junction unmatched. This CDR3 contains 15 residues. The CDR3 protein is CSVDLTSGTYNEQFF. As DNA, the CDR3 is TGCAGCGTTGACCTGACTAGCGGCACCTACAATGAGCAGTTCTTC.

The V gene is TRBV29-1, the J gene TRBJ1-3; the D is unclear. This CDR3 has 14 residues. Germline V CDR1 and CDR2: SQVTM, ANQGSEA. The V end was cut by 4 bases, the J end by 0 bases, with 10 bases between. CDR3 in amino acids: CSVAEVSSGNTIYF. The CDR3 nucleotides are TGCAGCGTTGCTGAAGTGAGCTCTGGAAACACCATATATTTT.

The chain joins TRBV3-1 to TRBJ2-5; D is ambiguous. Trimming shortened V by 2 bases and J by 2 bases, and 15 bases separated the two germline ends. CDR1 is LGHDT, CDR2 YNNKEL, per germline (reference sequence). The CDR3 has 16 residues. The CDR3 reads CASSQYGRAQQETQYF. The CDR3 coding sequence is TGTGCCAGCAGCCAATACGGCCGGGCCCAACAAGAGACCCAGTACTTC.

The table lists this clonotype with many counts. The chain recombines TRBV6-6 with TRBJ2-7; no firm D call. Trimming removed 0 bases from V and 2 bases from J, with 5 bases in between. Germline CDR1 reads MNHNY; CDR2 reads SVGAGI (reference sequence). CDR3 length: 13 residues. The CDR3 loop reads CASSYSHPYEQYF. The CDR3 DNA follows: TGTGCCAGCAGTTACTCCCACCCCTACGAGCAGTACTTC.

The V call is TRBV29-1, the J call TRBJ2-7, with TRBD2 identical over 10 bases. J lost 4 bases, V lost 6 bases, and 6 bases had no gene match. The CDR3 totals 13 residues. Germline loops: CDR1 SQVTM, CDR2 ANQGSEA. The CDR3 region has the DNA TGCAGCGTCAGCGGGAGGGCCGAGTACGAGCAGTACTTC. Protein sequence: CSVSGRAEYEQYF.